Each of the 5 T cell receptor beta chains below was sequenced from the same sample in a study of response to subunit inactivated influenza vaccine. TCRdb called the RT-PCR reads again in MiXCR, with one record for every CDR3 protein. The table has more than 400,000 distinct CDR3 sequences, roughly 9.7% seen once; the top ten hold approximately 12%. Sequences were derived from PBMCs from blood, sampled about 6 weeks after vaccination. The receptors derive from a man aged 45-60 years who received an inactivated influenza vaccine.

The chain links TRBV5-1 to TRBJ1-6; D uncertain. The germline V gene encodes CDR1 SGHRS and CDR2 YFSETQ. This CDR3 contains 18 residues. Trimming cost V 0 bases and J 2 bases, with 15 bases left between them. The CDR3 bases are TGCGCCAGCAGCTTGGTTGGGATCTCCGACCCCTATAATTCACCCCTCCACTTT. Its protein product is CASSLVGISDPYNSPLHF. Drawing the rest from reference TRBV5-1 and TRBJ1-6, the complete variable domain is KAGVTQTPRYLIKTRGQQVTLSCSPISGHRSVSWYQQTPGQGLQFLFEYFSETQRNKGNFPGRFSGRQFSNSRSEMNVSTLELGDSALYLCASSLVGISDPYNSPLHFGNGTRLTVT.

The chain employs TRBV5-1 and TRBJ2-3; TRBD1 matches 8 bases. The trim removed 4 bases at V and 5 bases at J, leaving 6 bases unmatched. CDR1 SGHRS and CDR2 YFSETQ come from the germline V gene. The CDR3 has 14 amino acids. CDR3 in amino acids: CASSIGQGGDTQYF. Here the CDR3 DNA reads TGCGCCAGCAGCATAGGACAGGGCGGAGATACGCAGTATTTT.

The chain links TRBV11-2 to TRBJ1-4; no clear D. Germline V gene lookup returns CDR1 SGHAT and CDR2 FQNNGV. The CDR3 covers 14 residues. V shed 5 bases and J shed 8 bases, with 15 bases lying between them. The CDR3 region is CASSPIQMWEKLFF. CDR3 DNA sequence: TGTGCCAGCAGCCCCATCCAAATGTGGGAAAAACTGTTTTTT. The full variable domain, with the rest looked up from reference TRBV11-2 and TRBJ1-4, is EAGVAQSPRYKIIEKRQSVAFWCNPISGHATLYWYQQILGQGPKLLIQFQNNGVVDDSQLPKDRFSAERLKGVDSTLKIQPAKLEDSAVYLCASSPIQMWEKLFFGSGTQLSVL.

The chain couples TRBV11-2 to TRBJ2-5, with 7 bases fitting TRBD2. Germline loops: CDR1 SGHAT, CDR2 FQNNGV. The CDR3 runs to 16 residues. J gave up 2 bases and V 5 bases, and 11 bases lay outside the gene matches. The CDR3 DNA reads TGTGCCAGCAGCCCCGCCGGGGGAGGGCCACAAGAGACCCAGTACTTC. Amino acid sequence: CASSPAGGGPQETQYF.

J is TRBJ2-5 and V is TRBV27, with D perhaps TRBD1 or TRBD2 (5 bases each). Germline assignment: CDR1 MNHEY and CDR2 SMNVEV (reference sequence). This CDR3 is built from 17 residues. V lost 3 bases and J lost 1, with 18 bases in between. CDR3: CASSLGPGRGSQETQYF. For the CDR3, the DNA is TGTGCCAGCAGTTTGGGACCGGGAAGAGGGTCCCAAGAGACCCAGTACTTC.